Each of the 3 T cell receptor beta chains below was sequenced from the same sample in a study of spatial heterogeneity in lung cancer. The time point denotes: sample taken at primary tumor resection. Sequencing was performed on whole RNA extracted from tumor and nontumor lung tissue, or from frozen PBMC, and the material was left unsorted. TCRdb fed the 5' RACE reads into MiXCR, producing one record per CDR3 protein. The top ten clones hold 8.5% to 14% of a sample with approximately 52,000 distinct CDR3 sequences, about 5.8% of them seen once. Sequenced here: PBMCs, sampled at surgery. The source is a male donor with early-stage non-small cell lung cancer.

This clonotype was found many times. Here the CDR3 DNA reads TGTGCCAGCAGTGAGGAGACTAGCGTTCTGCGGCAGTTCTTC. Translation gives CASSEETSVLRQFF. This chain uses TRBV25-1 with TRBJ2-1; 8 bases are shared with TRBD2. CDR1 is MGHDK and CDR2 is SYGVNS in the germline V gene. Germline trimming cut 3 bases from V and 12 bases from J; bases unmatched to any gene: 10. The CDR3 length is 14 residues.

In its sample, this clonotype was seen many times. This chain connects TRBV20-1 to TRBJ2-6, with D unresolved. CDR1 DFQATT and CDR2 SNEGSKA come from the germline V gene (reference sequence). The CDR3 sequence is 10 residues long. Between the trimmed V and J ends, which lost 0 bases and 12 bases, there was a span of 3 bases. CDR3 sequence reads: CSARDSVLTF. DNA of the CDR3: TGCAGTGCTAGAGATAGCGTCCTGACTTTC.

This clonotype was seen at least ten times. V is TRBV5-1 and J is TRBJ1-2; D gene ambiguous. The V gene's germline CDR1 is SGHRS and CDR2 YFSETQ. The CDR3 runs 12 residues. Trimming stripped 2 bases from V and 8 bases from J, with 10 bases between. The CDR3 loop reads CASSFYGEGYTF. The DNA of the CDR3 is TGCGCCAGCAGCTTTTACGGGGAGGGCTACACCTTC.